This entry lists 31 T cell receptor beta chains sequenced from one sample in a study of T cell responses to AZD1222 COVID-19 vaccine. Some clones are missing from TCRdb's copy, which holds only in-frame ones; the method was immunoSEQ multiplex PCR. The table lists around 140,000 clones, approximately 91% of them singletons. Material: peripheral blood, obtained on day 0 of AZD1222 vaccination. These TCRs come from an adult in good health.

The gene calls are TRBV30 and TRBJ1-2; D is ambiguous. The CDR3 contains 14 residues. V lost 2 bases, J lost 4 bases, and 14 bases lay in between. Germline V lookup: CDR1 GTSNPN, CDR2 SVGIG (reference sequence). CDR3 residues: CAWSRSSQVYGYTF. For the CDR3, the DNA is TGTGCCTGGAGTCGTTCGTCTCAGGTCTATGGCTACACCTTC. Using reference TRBV30 and TRBJ1-2 for the parts outside the CDR3, the full variable domain is SQTIHQWPATLVQPVGSPLSLECTVEGTSNPNLYWYRQAAGRGLQLLFYSVGIGQISSEVPQNLSASRPQDRQFILSSKKLLLSDSGFYLCAWSRSSQVYGYTFGSGTRLTVV.

This clone appeared a few times. This rearrangement joins TRBV9 to TRBJ1-6; D may be TRBD1 (6 bases). This CDR3 region has 16 residues. Trimming stripped 3 bases from V and 8 bases from J, with 18 bases between. Germline CDR1 SGDLS, CDR2 YYNGEE. The DNA for the CDR3 is TGTGCCAGCAGCGCAAACCAGGGGAGCAGGGATTCACCCCTCCACTTT. Its protein is CASSANQGSRDSPLHF.

CDR3 protein: CASSYGRRGNEQFF. Written as DNA, the CDR3 is TGTGCCAGCAGTTACGGGAGACGGGGGAATGAGCAGTTCTTC. V gene TRBV6-5 combines with J gene TRBJ2-1; TRBD2 might be the D (6 bases). Trimming stripped 2 bases from V and 7 bases from J, with 12 bases between. CDR3 length: 14 amino acids. CDR1 and CDR2 from the germline V gene are MNHEY and SVGAGI.

The V call is TRBV7-9, the J call TRBJ1-6; 7 nucleotides align to TRBD1. J lost 10 bases, V lost 3 bases, and 6 bases had no gene match. Per the germline V gene, CDR1 is SEHNR and CDR2 is FQNEAQ (reference sequence). The CDR3 sequence is 14 residues long. The CDR3 coding sequence is TGTGCCAGCAGCTTTCAGGGGGAAAACTCACCCCTCCACTTT. This gives the protein CASSFQGENSPLHF.

The chain carries TRBV13 and TRBJ2-3, with D uncertain. The ends were cut back, 4 bases at V and 4 bases at J, with 9 bases in the middle. From germline, CDR1 is PRHDT and CDR2 FYEKMQ (reference sequence). The CDR3 has 13 amino acids. The chain's CDR3 is CASSSPWSDTQYF. CDR3 bases: TGTGCCAGCAGCTCCCCCTGGTCAGATACGCAGTATTTT. Looking up the rest from reference TRBV13 and TRBJ2-3 gives the full variable domain: AAGVIQSPRHLIKEKRETATLKCYPIPRHDTVYWYQQGPGQDPQFLISFYEKMQSDKGSIPDRFSAQQFSDYHSELNMSSLELGDSALYFCASSSPWSDTQYFGPGTRLTVL.

The rearrangement links TRBV24-1 to TRBJ2-7; perhaps TRBD2 as D (6 bases). V lost 7 bases, J lost 1 base, and 7 bases lay in between. This CDR3 spans 12 amino acids. Germline CDR1 KGHDR, CDR2 SFDVKD. CDR3 sequence (DNA): TGTGCCACCAGCCGGGGGTCCTACGAGCAGTACTTC. Encoded protein: CATSRGSYEQYF.

The chain links TRBV5-1 to TRBJ1-4; D may be TRBD1 (5 bases). Germline CDR1 is SGHRS and CDR2 is YFSETQ. This CDR3 is built from 16 residues. The V end lost 4 bases, the J end lost 8 bases, and 21 bases lay between the germline ends. The DNA of the CDR3 is TGCGCCAGCAGCCCCGGATCTACAGGTTATGGCGAAAAACTGTTTTTT. Amino acids: CASSPGSTGYGEKLFF. Drawing the rest from reference TRBV5-1 and TRBJ1-4, the complete variable domain is KAGVTQTPRYLIKTRGQQVTLSCSPISGHRSVSWYQQTPGQGLQFLFEYFSETQRNKGNFPGRFSGRQFSNSRSEMNVSTLELGDSALYLCASSPGSTGYGEKLFFGSGTQLSVL.

This chain joins TRBV2 and TRBJ1-4; D remains unclear. Germline V lookup: CDR1 SNHLY, CDR2 FYNNEI. V lost 3 bases and J lost 0, with 8 bases in between. The CDR3 contains 15 residues. The CDR3 sequence is CASSDSLATNEKLFF. The CDR3 nucleotides are TGTGCCAGCAGTGACAGCCTTGCAACTAATGAAAAACTGTTTTTT.

The chain carries TRBV7-6 and TRBJ1-5; D not certain. The CDR3 loop spans 15 amino acids. The V end lost 4 bases, the J end lost 2 bases, and 12 bases lay between the germline ends. Germline V gene lookup returns CDR1 SGHVS and CDR2 FNYEAQ. The CDR3 region is CASSSPSDGNQPQHF. CDR3 DNA: TGTGCCAGCAGCTCCCCAAGCGACGGCAATCAGCCCCAGCATTTT. The full variable domain, completed using reference TRBV7-6 and TRBJ1-5, is GAGVSQSPRYKVTKRGQDVALRCDPISGHVSLYWYRQALGQGPEFLTYFNYEAQQDKSGLPNDRFSAERPEGSISTLTIQRTEQRDSAMYRCASSSPSDGNQPQHFGDGTRLSIL.

V and J are TRBV2 and TRBJ2-5, with 13 bases identical to TRBD2. The V gene's germline CDR1 is SNHLY and CDR2 FYNNEI. The V segment lost 6 bases and the J segment 2 bases; nucleotides outside the gene matches: 6. The CDR3 totals 16 residues. The CDR3 is CASSELTSGGQETQYF. The CDR3 nucleotides read TGTGCCAGCAGCGAGCTGACTAGCGGGGGGCAAGAGACCCAGTACTTC. The full variable domain, in which reference TRBV2 and TRBJ2-5 provide the parts outside the CDR3, is EPEVTQTPSHQVTQMGQEVILRCVPISNHLYFYWYRQILGQKVEFLVSFYNNEISEKSEIFDDQFSVERPDGSNFTLKIRSTKLEDSAMYFCASSELTSGGQETQYFGPGTRLLVL.

The gene calls are TRBV28 and TRBJ2-7; TRBD1 matches at 7 bases. The V gene end was trimmed by 3 bases and the J gene end by 7 bases; junction bases not matched to a gene: 6. The CDR3 sequence is 13 residues long. The germline gives CDR1 MDHEN, CDR2 SYDVKM. The CDR3 spells CASSFQGVGEQYF. The DNA of the CDR3 is TGTGCCAGCAGTTTTCAGGGGGTCGGAGAGCAGTACTTC.

DNA of the CDR3: TGTGCCAGCAGTTTAAGTGGGGCCAACGTCCTGACTTTC. Translating gives CASSLSGANVLTF. This chain uses TRBV28 with TRBJ2-6, with unresolved D. Germline CDR1 MDHEN, CDR2 SYDVKM. Trimming removed 2 bases at V and 3 bases at J, with 2 bases between. The CDR3 has 13 amino acids.

This rearrangement joins TRBV6-2 or TRBV6-3 to TRBJ2-7, with 7 bases matching TRBD1. V gave up 2 bases and J gave up 3 bases; unmatched junction bases: 7. This CDR3 has 15 amino acids. Germline V lookup: CDR1 MNHEY, CDR2 SVGEGT. Here the CDR3 reads CASSYPDRANYEQYF. DNA for the CDR3: TGTGCCAGCAGTTACCCCGACAGGGCGAACTACGAGCAGTACTTC.

This chain connects TRBV19 to TRBJ2-3; the match to TRBD2 covers 7 bases. Germline CDR1 reads LNHDA; CDR2 reads SQIVND (reference sequence). V lost 3 bases to trimming and J lost 5 bases; unmatched junction nucleotides: 8. The CDR3 runs 15 residues. CDR3 residues: CASSILAGVGDTQYF. The CDR3 DNA follows: TGTGCCAGTAGTATTTTGGCGGGGGTGGGAGATACGCAGTATTTT.

V is TRBV4-3 and J is TRBJ1-1; D might be TRBD1 (6 bases). Germline CDR1 LGHNA, CDR2 YSLEER. Trimming stripped 1 base from V and 6 bases from J, with 12 bases between. The CDR3 extends over 14 amino acids. CDR3 nucleotide sequence: TGCGCCAGCAGCCAAGTTGCAGGGGACTCTGAAGCTTTCTTT. It codes for CASSQVAGDSEAFF.

The CDR3 sequence is CAIRTGGYEQYF. CDR3 DNA sequence: TGTGCCATCAGGACAGGGGGCTACGAGCAGTACTTC. The gene calls are TRBV10-3 and TRBJ2-7; TRBD1 matches at 9 bases. This CDR3 comprises 12 residues. Germline V gives CDR1 ENHRY, CDR2 SYGVKD. The junction had 0 bases not matched to a gene; V was cut back by 6 bases and J by 3 bases.

CDR3 in DNA: TGCGCCAGCAGCTTGTATCCCACCGATAGCACTGAAGCTTTCTTT. Protein: CASSLYPTDSTEAFF. The genes are TRBV5-1 and TRBJ1-1; D ambiguous. V was cut by 1 base and J by 4 bases, with 14 bases left in between. The CDR3 totals 15 residues. The germline gives CDR1 SGHRS, CDR2 YFSETQ.

The V call is TRBV18, the J call TRBJ1-6; TRBD1 aligns across 7 bases. Germline assignment: CDR1 KGHSH and CDR2 LQKENI. J lost 5 bases, V lost 5 bases, and 15 bases had no gene match. There are 18 residues in the CDR3. This CDR3 is CASSSNPQEGANNSPLHF. The CDR3 DNA reads TGTGCCAGCTCATCTAACCCTCAAGAGGGGGCGAATAATTCACCCCTCCACTTT.

Only one count was recorded for this clone. The chain couples TRBV20-1 to TRBJ1-5; D might be TRBD1 (5 bases). V lost 3 bases, J lost 2 bases, and 11 bases lay in between. Germline lookup yields CDR1 DFQATT and CDR2 SNEGSKA (reference sequence). The CDR3 runs 14 residues. CDR3 residues: CSASEGFGNQPQHF. DNA for the CDR3: TGCAGTGCTAGTGAGGGGTTTGGCAATCAGCCCCAGCATTTT.

This chain links TRBV30 with TRBJ1-5; possibly TRBD1 for D (6 bases). Germline loops: CDR1 GTSNPN, CDR2 SVGIG (reference sequence). V was clipped by 3 bases and J by 7 bases, with 16 bases between them. CDR3 length: 14 residues. The CDR3: CAWRETGADQPQHF. CDR3 DNA sequence: TGTGCCTGGAGGGAAACGGGGGCCGACCAGCCCCAGCATTTT.

The J gene is TRBJ1-6, the V gene TRBV7-9, with D possibly being TRBD1 (6 bases). The germline gives CDR1 SEHNR, CDR2 FQNEAQ (reference sequence). The CDR3 spans 13 residues. The V gene lost 3 bases and the J gene lost 8 bases, with 8 bases spanning the gap. The CDR3 DNA sequence: TGTGCCAGCAGCTTTCCAGGGGATTCACCCCTCCACTTT. Its translation is CASSFPGDSPLHF.

V is TRBV27 and J is TRBJ2-7, with D possibly being TRBD1 (7 bases). The CDR3 spans 17 residues. Germline assignment: CDR1 MNHEY and CDR2 SMNVEV (reference sequence). V was cut by 6 bases and J by 3 bases, with 24 bases left in between. CDR3 bases: TGTGCCAGCAGCGAACCCAGGGGGGCCAGCCAATACTACGAGCAGTACTTC. Translating gives CASSEPRGASQYYEQYF.

V usage is TRBV19 and J usage is TRBJ2-3; D unclear. V lost 5 bases and J lost 2, with 14 bases in between. The CDR3 is made up of 15 amino acids. CDR1 is LNHDA and CDR2 is SQIVND in the germline V gene (reference sequence). Here the CDR3 reads CASSAGRTYTDTQYF. The CDR3 bases are TGTGCCAGTAGTGCCGGCCGCACGTACACAGATACGCAGTATTTT. Supplemented by reference TRBV19 and TRBJ2-3, the full variable domain reads DGGITQSPKYLFRKEGQNVTLSCEQNLNHDAMYWYRQDPGQGLRLIYYSQIVNDFQKGDIAEGYSVSREKKESFPLTVTSAQKNPTAFYLCASSAGRTYTDTQYFGPGTRLTVL.

The chain joins TRBV4-2 to TRBJ1-1; D gene uncertain. V lost 2 bases, J lost 5 bases, and 9 bases lay in between. The germline V gene has CDR1 LGHNA and CDR2 YNFKEQ. The CDR3 spans 13 residues. CDR3 region: CASSQPTLTEAFF. CDR3 sequence (DNA): TGTGCCAGCAGCCAACCGACTCTAACTGAAGCTTTCTTT.

This chain connects TRBV18 to TRBJ1-3; the D is unclear. The CDR3 contains 13 residues. V lost 1 base and J lost 3, with 4 bases in between. The germline V gene encodes CDR1 KGHSH and CDR2 LQKENI. CDR3 residues: CASSPQGGNTIYF. The CDR3 DNA reads TGTGCCAGCTCACCACAAGGTGGAAACACCATATATTTT.

The V call is TRBV3-1 (or the pseudogene TRBV3-2), the J call TRBJ1-5, with 11 bases identical to TRBD1. The CDR3 covers 17 residues. Germline V gene lookup returns CDR1 LGHDT and CDR2 YNNKEL (reference sequence). With 1 base clipped from V and 2 bases from J, the junction kept 4 bases outside the gene matches. Written as DNA, the CDR3 is TGTGCCAGCAGCCAAGGGACAGGGGGCGGACGCAATCAGCCCCAGCATTTT. It is translated as CASSQGTGGGRNQPQHF.

The rearrangement links TRBV19 to TRBJ1-1, with 7 bases identical to TRBD1. The CDR3 runs to 17 residues. Unmatched junction bases numbered 11, after V lost 4 bases and J lost 0 bases. The germline V gene encodes CDR1 LNHDA and CDR2 SQIVND (reference sequence). The CDR3 nucleotides are TGTGCCAGTAGTAGTGGACAGGTTTTAGGGATGAACACTGAAGCTTTCTTT. Translating it yields CASSSGQVLGMNTEAFF.

The chain has TRBV19 and TRBJ1-6; 10 nucleotides align to TRBD1. CDR3 length equals 15 residues. Germline V lookup: CDR1 LNHDA, CDR2 SQIVND (reference sequence). The V segment lost 9 bases and the J segment 7 bases; nucleotides outside the gene matches: 9. This CDR3 is CASTRDRGGNSPLHF. CDR3 sequence (DNA): TGTGCCAGCACACGGGACAGGGGCGGGAATTCACCCCTCCACTTT.

In its sample, this clone was seen a few times. CDR3 sequence reads: CASSPTGTGGYEQYF. The CDR3 DNA sequence: TGTGCCAGCTCACCAACCGGGACAGGGGGCTACGAGCAGTACTTC. J is TRBJ2-7 and V is TRBV18, with TRBD1 identical over 11 bases. CDR1 KGHSH and CDR2 LQKENI come from the germline V gene. The CDR3 runs 15 residues. Unmatched junction bases numbered 3, after V lost 2 bases and J lost 3 bases. Looking up the rest from reference TRBV18 and TRBJ2-7 gives the full variable domain: NAGVMQNPRHLVRRRGQEARLRCSPMKGHSHVYWYRQLPEEGLKFMVYLQKENIIDESGMPKERFSAEFPKEGPSILRIQQVVRGDSAAYFCASSPTGTGGYEQYFGPGTRLTVT.

The rearrangement uses TRBV29-1 and TRBJ1-4, with 9 bases aligning to TRBD1. J was trimmed by 0 bases and V by 7 bases; bases with no gene match: 9. CDR3 length: 16 residues. The germline V gene has CDR1 SQVTM and CDR2 ANQGSEA. The chain's CDR3 is CSALGTGTATNEKLFF. The CDR3 nucleotides are TGCAGCGCCCTAGGGACAGGGACCGCAACTAATGAAAAACTGTTTTTT.

This clone was seen only once. The chain employs TRBV6-5 and TRBJ1-2; TRBD1 aligns across 8 bases. The germline gives CDR1 MNHEY, CDR2 SVGAGI. The trim removed 4 bases at V and 6 bases at J, leaving 13 bases unmatched. The CDR3 sequence is 16 residues long. CDR3 amino acids: CASSFPSGQGGDGYTF. DNA for the CDR3: TGTGCCAGCAGTTTTCCATCCGGACAGGGCGGCGATGGCTACACCTTC.